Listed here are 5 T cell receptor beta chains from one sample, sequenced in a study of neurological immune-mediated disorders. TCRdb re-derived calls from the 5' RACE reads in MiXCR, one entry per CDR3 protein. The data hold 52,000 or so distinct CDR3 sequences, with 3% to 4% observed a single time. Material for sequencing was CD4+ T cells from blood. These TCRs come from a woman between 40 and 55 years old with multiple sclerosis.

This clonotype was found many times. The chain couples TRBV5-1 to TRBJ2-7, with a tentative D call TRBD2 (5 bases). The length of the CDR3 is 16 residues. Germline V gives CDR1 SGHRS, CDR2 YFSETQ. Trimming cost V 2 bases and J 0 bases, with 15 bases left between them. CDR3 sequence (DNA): TGCGCCAGCAGCTTAAGTCTTAGCGCCGGCTCCTACGAGCAGTACTTC. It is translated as CASSLSLSAGSYEQYF.

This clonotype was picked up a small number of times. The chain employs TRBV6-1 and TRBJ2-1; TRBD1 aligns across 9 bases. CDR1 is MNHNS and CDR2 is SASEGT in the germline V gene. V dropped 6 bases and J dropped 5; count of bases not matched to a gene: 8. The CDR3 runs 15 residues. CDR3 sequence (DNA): TGTGCCAGCAGAGCTCGGGACAGGGTTAACAATGAGCAGTTCTTC. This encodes CASRARDRVNNEQFF.

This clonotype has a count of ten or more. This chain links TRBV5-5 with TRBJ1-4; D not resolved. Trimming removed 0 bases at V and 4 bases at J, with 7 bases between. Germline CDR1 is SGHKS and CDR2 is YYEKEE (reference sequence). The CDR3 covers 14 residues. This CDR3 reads CASSLGHRNEKLFF. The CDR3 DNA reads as TGTGCCAGCAGCTTGGGACACCGTAATGAAAAACTGTTTTTT.

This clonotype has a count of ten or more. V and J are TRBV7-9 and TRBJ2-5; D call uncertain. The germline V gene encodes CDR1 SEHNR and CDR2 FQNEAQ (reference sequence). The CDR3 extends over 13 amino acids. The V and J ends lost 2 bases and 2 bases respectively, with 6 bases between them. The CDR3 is CASSLTLQETQYF. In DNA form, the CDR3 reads TGTGCCAGCAGCTTAACCCTTCAAGAGACCCAGTACTTC.

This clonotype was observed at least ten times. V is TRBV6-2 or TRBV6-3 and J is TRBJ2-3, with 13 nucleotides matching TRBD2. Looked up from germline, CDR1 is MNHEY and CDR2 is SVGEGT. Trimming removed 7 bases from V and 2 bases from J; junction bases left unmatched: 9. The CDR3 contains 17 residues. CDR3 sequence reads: CASKRRLAGGITDTQYF. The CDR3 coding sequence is TGTGCCAGCAAAAGGAGACTAGCGGGGGGCATCACAGATACGCAGTATTTT.